This is a list of T cell receptor beta chains from one sample in a study of shared clonotypes between healthy human individuals. Sequencing was performed with immunoSEQ multiplex PCR; in TCRdb, only in-frame clones are kept and a portion is missing. The top ten clones hold about 0.13% of a sample with 2,500,000 or so clones, roughly 92% of them seen once. The sample taken for sequencing was naive CD4+ T cells sorted from blood. The receptors here all came from a man aged 18-30 years in good health. Both conserved end residues are part of each CDR3. D genes are given only for firm matches. Where a row states a size, it is once, few, many or the class of an expanded clone; other rows omit it.

V	J	size	D	DNA	CDR3
TRBV19	TRBJ2-7	NA	NA	TGTGCCAGTAGTTTCGGCTATTACCGGGGCGAGCAGTACTTC	CASSFGYYRGEQYF
TRBV6-5	TRBJ2-1	NA	NA	TGTGCCAGCAGAGCTGACAGAGGCCATGAGCAGTTCTTC	CASRADRGHEQFF
TRBV19	TRBJ1-6	NA	TRBD1	TGTGCCAGTAGTATCCCGGGACAGGGTGAGGATTCACCCCTCCACTTT	CASSIPGQGEDSPLHF
TRBV30	TRBJ2-7	NA	TRBD1	TGTGCCTGGAGCGGGACAGGGATGTACGAGCAGTACTTC	CAWSGTGMYEQYF
TRBV30	TRBJ2-1	NA	TRBD2	TGTGCCTGGAGCCGGGGACTAGCGGGGGGGCAGAATGAGCAGTTCTTC	CAWSRGLAGGQNEQFF
TRBV18	TRBJ2-1	NA	NA	TGTGCCAGCTCACGGACTACCCCCTACAATGAGCAGTTCTTC	CASSRTTPYNEQFF
TRBV28	TRBJ2-3	NA	TRBD2	TGTGCCAGCAGTCCGGGGGGGGGCACAGATACGCAGTATTTT	CASSPGGGTDTQYF
TRBV2	TRBJ1-6	few	NA	TGTGCCAGCAGTGGAGAAGGGGGATCACCCCTCCACTTT	CASSGEGGSPLHF
TRBV4-1	TRBJ2-1	NA	TRBD2	TGCGCCAGCAGCCAAGAAAGGACTAGCGGGGCCTATGAGCAGTTCTTC	CASSQERTSGAYEQFF
TRBV19	TRBJ2-7	NA	TRBD2	TGTGCCAGTAGTACGTCAGCGGGAGGGGTCCTCTACGAGCAGTACTTC	CASSTSAGGVLYEQYF
TRBV2	TRBJ1-5	NA	NA	TGTGCCAGCAGCTATTCCTCTCAGCCCCAGCATTTT	CASSYSSQPQHF
TRBV5-4	TRBJ1-4	NA	NA	TGTGCCAGCAGCTTCACCTCTGGGACGGCCGCTAATGAAAAACTGTTTTTT	CASSFTSGTAANEKLFF
TRBV6-5	TRBJ2-4	NA	NA	TGTGCCAGCTCCATGGGCCAGGGCAACATTCAGTACTTC	CASSMGQGNIQYF
TRBV4-3	TRBJ2-6	once	NA	TGCGCCAGCAGCCAAAAAGCAATCGGGGCCAACGTCCTGACTTTC	CASSQKAIGANVLTF
TRBV6-1	TRBJ1-1	NA	NA	TGTGCCAGCATACTGACAGCTTTGAACACTGAAGCTTTCTTT	CASILTALNTEAFF
TRBV19	TRBJ1-1	NA	TRBD1	TGTGCCAGTAGTATCGGGACAGGGGATCTCGGTACTGAAGCTTTCTTT	CASSIGTGDLGTEAFF
TRBV19	TRBJ2-2	NA	NA	TGTGCCAGTATAAAGGGGCAGAACACCGGGGAGCTGTTTTTT	CASIKGQNTGELFF
TRBV30	TRBJ1-6	NA	NA	TGTGCCTGGAGATCAGGTCAGAATAATTCACCCCTCCACTTT	CAWRSGQNNSPLHF
TRBV11-2	TRBJ2-3	NA	NA	TGTGCCAGCAGCCTAAGGGGGGGGCCGGGAGATACGCAGTATTTT	CASSLRGGPGDTQYF
TRBV2	TRBJ2-3	NA	NA	TGTGCCAGCAGCGACTTCGGGGGTAGCACAGATACGCAGTATTTT	CASSDFGGSTDTQYF
TRBV2	TRBJ1-1	NA	NA	TGTGCCAGCGCGGACCCCAGAACTGAAGCTTTCTTT	CASADPRTEAFF
TRBV28	TRBJ2-3	few	NA	TGTGCCAGCAGTTTAGCGGATACGCAGTATTTT	CASSLADTQYF
TRBV6-1	TRBJ2-1	once	NA	TGTGCCAGCAGTAGGGCGGAGCACAATGAGCAGTTCTTC	CASSRAEHNEQFF
TRBV27	TRBJ1-1	once	NA	TGTGCCAGCATCGGGCAGGTGAACACTGAAGCTTTCTTT	CASIGQVNTEAFF
TRBV15	TRBJ1-2	NA	NA	TGTGCCACCAGCAGACGCGAAGGGGGGTTGACCTTC	CATSRREGGLTF
TRBV5-1	TRBJ1-6	NA	NA	TGCGCCAGCAGCTTGGGCAGGACTGGGAATTCACCCCTCCACTTT	CASSLGRTGNSPLHF
TRBV5-1	TRBJ2-1	NA	NA	TGCGCCAGCAGCGCGGACAGCAAATACAATGAGCAGTTCTTC	CASSADSKYNEQFF
TRBV28	TRBJ2-1	NA	TRBD2	TGTGCCAGCAGTTCCCGACTAGCGGAAGAGCAGTTCTTC	CASSSRLAEEQFF
TRBV6-6	TRBJ1-3	NA	TRBD1	TGTGCCACCATGATACAGGGGTCTGGAAACACCATATATTTT	CATMIQGSGNTIYF
TRBV30	TRBJ1-1	NA	TRBD1	TGTGCCTGGACTGGGACAGGGCAGGAAACTGAAGCTTTCTTT	CAWTGTGQETEAFF
TRBV18	TRBJ2-7	few	NA	TGTGCCAGCTCACCACTTGTAGGGCCCTACGAGCAGTACTTC	CASSPLVGPYEQYF
TRBV6-1	TRBJ1-3	NA	NA	TGTGCCAGCAGTGGGAAGGGAATCTCTGGAAACACCATATATTTT	CASSGKGISGNTIYF
TRBV10-3	TRBJ2-1	once	TRBD1	TGTGCCACGCGACAGGGCGGGAATGAGCAGTTCTTC	CATRQGGNEQFF
TRBV10-1	TRBJ2-1	NA	NA	TGCGCCAGCAGTATGCCCGGAGGTGAGCAGTTCTTC	CASSMPGGEQFF
TRBV5-6	TRBJ2-5	NA	TRBD2	TGTGCCAGCAGCCTGGGACTAGCGGGGGAGACCCAGTACTTC	CASSLGLAGETQYF
TRBV5-1	TRBJ1-2	NA	NA	TGCGCCAGCAGCTTGGGGTCCCCGGGTGACGGCTACACCTTC	CASSLGSPGDGYTF